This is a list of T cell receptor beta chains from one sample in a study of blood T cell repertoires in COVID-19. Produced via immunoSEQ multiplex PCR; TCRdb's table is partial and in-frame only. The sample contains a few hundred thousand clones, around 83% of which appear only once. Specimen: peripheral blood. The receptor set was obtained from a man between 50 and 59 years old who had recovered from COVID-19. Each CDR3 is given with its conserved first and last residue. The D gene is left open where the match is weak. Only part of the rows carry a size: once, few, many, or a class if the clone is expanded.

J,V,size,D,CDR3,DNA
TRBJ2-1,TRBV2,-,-,CASSASGVGNEQFF,TGTGCCAGCAGTGCTTCGGGTGTTGGCAATGAGCAGTTCTTC
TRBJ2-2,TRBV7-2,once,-,CASSGRSTGELFF,TGTGCCAGCAGCGGGAGAAGCACCGGGGAGCTGTTTTTT
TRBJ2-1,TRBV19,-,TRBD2,CASSIGTSGRTKQFF,TGTGCCAGTAGCATAGGGACTAGCGGGAGGACGAAGCAGTTCTTC
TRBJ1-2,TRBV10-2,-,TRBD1,CASSPTGGRYGYTF,TGCGCCAGCAGTCCGACAGGGGGAAGATATGGCTACACCTTC
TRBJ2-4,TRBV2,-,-,CASSAWSVAKNIQYF,TGTGCCAGCAGTGCATGGAGTGTAGCCAAAAACATTCAGTACTTC
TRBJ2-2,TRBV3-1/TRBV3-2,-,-,CASSQEWQLFF,TGTGCCAGCAGCCAAGAGTGGCAGCTGTTTTTT
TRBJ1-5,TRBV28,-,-,CASSEARGVGNQPQHF,TGTGCCAGCAGCGAAGCCAGGGGAGTTGGCAATCAGCCCCAGCATTTT
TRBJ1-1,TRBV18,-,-,CASSPQGRRGAFF,TGTGCCAGCTCACCACAGGGGCGTAGAGGAGCTTTCTTT
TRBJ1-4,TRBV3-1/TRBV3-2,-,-,CASSHGGFEKLFF,TGTGCCAGCAGCCATGGGGGGTTTGAAAAACTGTTTTTT
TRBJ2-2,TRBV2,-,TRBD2,CASESLAGVAGELFF,TGTGCCAGCGAGTCCCTAGCGGGAGTTGCCGGGGAGCTGTTTTTT
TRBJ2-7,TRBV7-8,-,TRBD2,CASRPGGSGSSGEQYF,TGTGCCAGCAGGCCTGGCGGTAGCGGGAGTTCTGGAGAGCAGTACTTC
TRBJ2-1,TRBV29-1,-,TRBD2,CSVDAPLTSGRGLASYNEQFF,TGCAGCGTTGACGCACCCTTGACTAGCGGGAGGGGGCTGGCCTCCTACAATGAGCAGTTCTTC
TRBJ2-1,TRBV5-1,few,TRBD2,CASSSSGGSYNEQFF,TGCGCCAGCAGCTCGAGCGGGGGCTCCTACAATGAGCAGTTCTTC
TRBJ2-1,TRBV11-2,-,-,CASSPSRPNYPLSYNEQFF,TGTGCCAGCAGCCCCTCCCGCCCTAACTATCCTCTCTCCTACAATGAGCAGTTCTTC
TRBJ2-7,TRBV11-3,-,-,CASSLGPGSEQYF,TGTGCCAGCAGCTTAGGGCCAGGATCCGAGCAGTACTTC
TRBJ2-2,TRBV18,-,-,CASSKEGSGELFF,TGTGCCAGCTCAAAAGAGGGTTCCGGGGAGCTGTTTTTT
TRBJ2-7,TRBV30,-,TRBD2,CAWSRGTSGSNEQYF,TGTGCCTGGAGTCGCGGGACTAGCGGGAGTAACGAGCAGTACTTC
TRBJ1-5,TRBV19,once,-,CASSLGTPINQPQHF,TGTGCCAGTAGTCTGGGGACACCGATAAATCAGCCCCAGCATTTT
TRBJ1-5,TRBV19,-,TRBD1,CASSDRGNQPQHF,TGTGCCAGTAGTGACAGGGGGAATCAGCCCCAGCATTTT
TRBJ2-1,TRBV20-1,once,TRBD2,CSASPSGRNEQFF,TGCAGTGCTAGTCCTAGCGGGAGGAATGAGCAGTTCTTC
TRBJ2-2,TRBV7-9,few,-,CASSLGLVRGELFF,TGTGCCAGCAGCTTGGGACTGGTCCGAGGGGAGCTGTTTTTT
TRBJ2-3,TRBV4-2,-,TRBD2,CASSQDRTSGTDTQYF,TGTGCCAGCAGCCAAGATCGGACTAGCGGCACAGATACGCAGTATTTT
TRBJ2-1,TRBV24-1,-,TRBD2,CATSAKPGLGPYNEQFF,TGTGCCACCAGTGCCAAGCCGGGACTAGGACCTTACAATGAGCAGTTCTTC
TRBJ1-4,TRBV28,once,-,CASSLFGRGNEKLFF,TGTGCCAGCAGTTTATTTGGCAGGGGCAATGAAAAACTGTTTTTT
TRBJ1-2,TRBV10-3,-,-,CAISDGQGANYGYTF,TGTGCCATCAGTGATGGTCAAGGAGCTAACTATGGCTACACCTTC
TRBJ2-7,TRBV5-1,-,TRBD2,CASRASGRAGGEQYF,TGCGCCAGCAGGGCTAGCGGGAGGGCCGGGGGCGAGCAGTACTTC
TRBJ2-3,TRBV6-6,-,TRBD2,CASSPGGFSGSTDTQYF,TGTGCCAGCAGTCCGGGGGGTTTTAGCGGGAGCACAGATACGCAGTATTTT